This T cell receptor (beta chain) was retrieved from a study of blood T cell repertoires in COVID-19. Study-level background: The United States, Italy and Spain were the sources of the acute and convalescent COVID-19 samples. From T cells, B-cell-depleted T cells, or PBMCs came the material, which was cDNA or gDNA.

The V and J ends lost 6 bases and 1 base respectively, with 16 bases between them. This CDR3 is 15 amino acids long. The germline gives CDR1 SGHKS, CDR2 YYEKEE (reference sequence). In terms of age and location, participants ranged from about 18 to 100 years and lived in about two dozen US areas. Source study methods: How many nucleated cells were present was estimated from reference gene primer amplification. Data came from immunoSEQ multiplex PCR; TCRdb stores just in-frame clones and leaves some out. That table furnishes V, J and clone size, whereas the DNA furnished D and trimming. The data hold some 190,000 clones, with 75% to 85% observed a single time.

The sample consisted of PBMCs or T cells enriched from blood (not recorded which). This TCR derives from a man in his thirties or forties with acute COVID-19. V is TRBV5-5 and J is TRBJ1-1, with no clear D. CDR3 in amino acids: CASTPRSDSNTEAFF. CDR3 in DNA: TGTGCCAGCACCCCACGGTCGGACTCGAACACTGAAGCTTTCTTT.